Below are 14 T cell receptor beta chains sequenced from a single sample in a study of cytomegalovirus exposure and HLA in healthy donors. PCR involved 60 Vbeta and 13 Jbeta primers. Profiling relied on immunoSEQ multiplex PCR, and the TCRdb table lists in-frame clones only, not all of them. In the table there are fewer than 250,000 clones, roughly 79% of which are singletons. Input material: PBMCs. The receptor source for this set is a male donor in good health and CMV-seronegative.

The CDR3, as DNA: TGTGCCAGCAGCCCCTCCGGGACGGGAGAGGCTTACGAGCAGTACTTC. Protein sequence: CASSPSGTGEAYEQYF. The V gene is TRBV7-6, the J gene TRBJ2-7; a weak D match, TRBD2 (6 bases). This CDR3 has 16 amino acids. Germline lookup yields CDR1 SGHVS and CDR2 FNYEAQ. Trimming took off 5 bases at V and 4 bases at J, with 21 bases between the two ends.

The chain carries TRBV30 and TRBJ1-2; D remains ambiguous. Per the germline V gene, CDR1 is GTSNPN and CDR2 is SVGIG (reference sequence). The CDR3 runs 11 residues. V lost 5 bases and J lost 4, with 8 bases in between. CDR3 sequence reads: CAWATGYGYTF. The CDR3 region has the DNA TGTGCCTGGGCAACCGGCTATGGCTACACCTTC.

The V call is TRBV7-2, the J call TRBJ2-2; unclear D gene. This CDR3 contains 17 residues. Looked up from germline, CDR1 is SGHTA and CDR2 is FQGNSA. Deletions cut 3 bases from V and 0 bases from J, with 14 bases between. The CDR3 is CASSFSTLSANTGELFF. The DNA of the CDR3 is TGTGCCAGCAGCTTTTCAACCCTTAGTGCGAACACCGGGGAGCTGTTTTTT.

The chain is built from TRBV27 and TRBJ2-4; 8 nucleotides match TRBD2. The germline V gene encodes CDR1 MNHEY and CDR2 SMNVEV (reference sequence). With 6 bases clipped from V and 6 bases from J, the junction kept 4 bases outside the gene matches. This CDR3 is 13 amino acids long. CDR3 sequence: CASSGRGRNIQYF. The CDR3 region has the DNA TGTGCCAGCAGCGGGAGGGGTAGAAACATTCAGTACTTC.

This clone is a singleton in its sample. This sequence joins TRBV27 and TRBJ2-1, with 7 bases aligning to TRBD2. J lost 0 bases, V lost 0 bases, and 8 bases had no gene match. The CDR3 sequence is 18 residues long. The germline CDR1 and CDR2 sequences are MNHEY and SMNVEV (reference sequence). The CDR3 reads CASSLSFLADPSYNEQFF. The CDR3, as DNA: TGTGCCAGCAGTTTATCTTTCCTAGCGGATCCCTCCTACAATGAGCAGTTCTTC.

The V call is TRBV6-5, the J call TRBJ2-1; TRBD2 aligns across 7 bases. The CDR3 is 15 amino acids. Germline assignment: CDR1 MNHEY and CDR2 SVGAGI. J was trimmed by 7 bases and V by 6 bases; bases with no gene match: 12. The CDR3 nucleotides read TGTGCCAGCAGCCCAATGGGAGGGCCGGGGAATGAGCAGTTCTTC. This encodes CASSPMGGPGNEQFF.

The V call is TRBV7-9, the J call TRBJ1-2; perhaps TRBD1 as D (5 bases). Germline CDR1 is SEHNR and CDR2 is FQNEAQ (reference sequence). This CDR3 contains 14 residues. V was trimmed by 1 base and J by 0 bases, leaving 6 bases between them. In nucleotides, the CDR3 is TGTGCCAGCAGCTTAGGACAGTCTAACTATGGCTACACCTTC. It is translated as CASSLGQSNYGYTF.

The chain carries TRBV7-7 and TRBJ2-5; no firm D call. There are 13 residues in the CDR3. CDR1 and CDR2 (germline): SSHAT, FNYEAQ (reference sequence). Trimming shortened V by 4 bases and J by 2 bases, and 8 bases separated the two germline ends. DNA of the CDR3: TGTGCCAGCAGCTCCCTACCTCAAGAGACCCAGTACTTC. Translation: CASSSLPQETQYF.

The chain couples TRBV6-5 to TRBJ2-5, with a weak D call TRBD1 (5 bases). Near its end, the DNA agrees better with TRBJ2-7, so the J call may be wrong. Germline CDR1 and CDR2: MNHEY and SVGAGI. This CDR3 spans 12 amino acids. CDR3 protein: CASSGRAYEQYF. The DNA of the CDR3 is TGTGCCAGCAGTGGCAGGGCCTACGAGCAGTACTTC.

CDR3 sequence: CASSPEGQGYYGYTF. The CDR3 DNA is TGCGCCAGCAGCCCAGAAGGACAGGGGTACTATGGCTACACCTTC. J is TRBJ1-2 and V is TRBV4-3, with 9 bases aligning to TRBD1. There are 15 residues in the CDR3. Trimming cost V 4 bases and J 3 bases; bases outside gene matches: 6. CDR1 and CDR2 (germline): LGHNA, YSLEER.

This clone occurred once. This sequence joins TRBV30 and TRBJ2-3; 8 positions agree with TRBD2. The length of the CDR3 is 12 residues. From germline, CDR1 is GTSNPN and CDR2 SVGIG (reference sequence). Germline trimming cut 5 bases from V and 3 bases from J; bases unmatched to any gene: 1. In DNA form, the CDR3 reads TGTGCCTGGGGCGGGGGGACAGATACGCAGTATTTT. As protein: CAWGGGTDTQYF.

V is TRBV28 and J is TRBJ1-1; D is uncertain. The CDR3 spans 12 residues. With 6 bases removed from V and 6 bases from J, the gap between germline ends came to 11 bases. CDR1 is MDHEN and CDR2 is SYDVKM in the germline V gene. The CDR3 nucleotides read TGTGCCAGCAGATTGCGGAAGGCTGAAGCTTTCTTT. Protein: CASRLRKAEAFF. The full variable domain, its missing parts supplied by reference TRBV28 and TRBJ1-1, is DVKVTQSSRYLVKRTGEKVFLECVQDMDHENMFWYRQDPGLGLRLIYFSYDVKMKEKGDIPEGYSVSREKKERFSLILESASTNQTSMYLCASRLRKAEAFFGQGTRLTVV.

The V and J genes are TRBV7-3 and TRBJ2-5, with 14 positions matching TRBD2. The CDR3 loop spans 15 amino acids. Germline V lookup: CDR1 SGHTA, CDR2 FQGTGA. Germline trimming cut 7 bases from V and 5 bases from J; bases unmatched to any gene: 6. Here the CDR3 reads CASNPTSGGDETQYF. The CDR3 nucleotides are TGTGCCAGCAACCCGACTAGCGGGGGGGATGAGACCCAGTACTTC.

The chain carries TRBV27 and TRBJ1-1; 7 bases agree with TRBD1. The germline V gene encodes CDR1 MNHEY and CDR2 SMNVEV (reference sequence). Losses at the gene ends were 11 bases for V and 6 bases for J; bases not matched to a gene: 15. This CDR3 contains 14 residues. The CDR3 coding sequence is TGTGCCTGCAAGGGGGCAAGGGGGTTCTCTGAAGCTTTCTTT. Its protein is CACKGARGFSEAFF.